The T cell receptor (beta chain) under discussion was sequenced for a study of OX40 agonist ivuxolimab in advanced cancers. Regarding the study as a whole: Researchers report that CD8+ T cells had, on average, more expanded clones than CD4+. People who partly responded at 0.1-3.0 mg/kg had some of the least clonal expansion seen. Dose levels from 0.1 to 3.0 mg/kg saw CD4+ and CD8+ blood T cells expand clonally by week 6.

Sequencing used immunoSEQ multiplex PCR; TCRdb keeps in-frame clones, though not all of them. The sample holds tens of thousands of clones, 75% to 90% seen once. Trimming pared 3 bases from V and 7 bases from J, leaving 21 bases between. This CDR3 is 17 amino acids long. Germline V gene sequence: CDR1 KGHSH, CDR2 LQKENI. On this clone: Its matching antigen is unknown.

V usage is TRBV18 and J usage is TRBJ1-4; weak D call: TRBD1 (5 bases). This TCR derives from an adult with an advanced solid tumor such as melanoma, head and neck, liver or kidney cancer. Sample: CD4+ or CD8+ T cells sorted from blood, taken in a trial of the OX40 agonist ivuxolimab. CDR3 loop: CASSPPRGGDGAEKLFF. The CDR3 coding sequence is TGTGCCAGCTCACCCCCGAGGGGAGGGGACGGGGCTGAAAAACTGTTTTTT.